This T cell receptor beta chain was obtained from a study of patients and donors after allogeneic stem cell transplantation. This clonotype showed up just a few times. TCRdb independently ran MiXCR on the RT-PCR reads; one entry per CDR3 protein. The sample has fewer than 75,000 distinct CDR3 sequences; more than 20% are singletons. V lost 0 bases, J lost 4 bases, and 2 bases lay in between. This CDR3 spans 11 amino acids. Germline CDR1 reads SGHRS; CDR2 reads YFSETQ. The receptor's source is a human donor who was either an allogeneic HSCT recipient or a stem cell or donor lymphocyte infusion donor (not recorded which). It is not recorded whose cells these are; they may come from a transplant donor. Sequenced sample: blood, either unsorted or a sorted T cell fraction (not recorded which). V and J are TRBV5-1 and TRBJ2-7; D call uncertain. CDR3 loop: CASSLGYEQYF. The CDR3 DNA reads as TGCGCCAGCAGCTTGGGGTACGAGCAGTACTTC.